This paragraph covers one T cell receptor beta chain sequence. V was pared by 6 bases and J by 2 bases, with 9 bases of the junction left unmatched. The germline V gene has CDR1 LGHNT and CDR2 FRNRAP. The CDR3 contains 15 residues. These data are taken from a study of blood T cell repertoires in COVID-19. Per the study methods: Estimation of nucleated cell counts was performed using reference gene primer amplification. Produced via immunoSEQ multiplex PCR; TCRdb's table is partial and in-frame only. V and J calls and clone size are given by that table; D and trimming were obtained from the DNA. This table has under 150,000 clones, about 83% appearing once.

This receptor was obtained from a man in his forties with active or convalescent COVID-19. Sequences were obtained from peripheral blood. The chain joins TRBV12-5 to TRBJ2-5; 7 bases are a match to TRBD1. CDR3 in amino acids: CASGPGQAAQETQYF. The CDR3 DNA sequence: TGTGCTAGTGGACCCGGACAGGCCGCTCAAGAGACCCAGTACTTC.